Sequencing of this T cell receptor beta chain was carried out in a study of regulatory T cells in long-lasting Graves disease (dated by TCRdb to the early 2020s). Regarding the study in general: Persistent Graves' disease was defined as antithyroid drug treatment for over 5 years with persistently positive TSH receptor autoantibodies. A total of 33 samples were covered by TCR sequencing, comprising around 13 persistent and around 20 newly diagnosed Graves' disease patients. Persistent Graves' disease patients were compared with newly diagnosed Graves' disease patients by peripheral blood TCR sequencing and RNA sequencing. The study was registered as a clinical trial and conducted in China. On average, persistent Graves' disease patients in the clinical cohort had been on antithyroid drugs for eight to twelve years. Points the paper makes about the study in general: The authors acknowledged the small sample size as a limitation that may reduce accuracy. Sequencing and analysis were limited to the TCR beta chain. Patients with persistent disease shared more public clonotypes (fewer than 3,000) than newly diagnosed patients did (around 1,000). Persistent Graves' disease patients showed lower TCR Shannon entropy and fewer highly expanded clones than newly diagnosed patients, suggesting clonal expansion. Persistent disease showed preferential use of TRBV28, TRBJ1-2 and TRBJ2-5, whereas newly diagnosed disease favored TRBV20-1 and TRBJ2-1. Because the primary lesion, thyroid tissue, could not be accessed, the study looked at peripheral blood alone.

CDR1 and CDR2 are read off the germline V gene (reference sequence) as DFQATT and SNEGSKA. The junction carries 15 bases between V and J, which are trimmed by 0 bases and 3 bases respectively. Spanning cysteine to phenylalanine, the CDR3 consists of 16 amino acids. Only the CDR3 part of the read is kept: 48 bases, read in frame from the first base. The time point label of this sample denotes: persistent/refractory GD, antithyroid drugs over 5 years with positive TRAb. For both TCR sequencing and RNA sequencing, RNA was extracted from PBMCs using TRIzol. Graves' disease was diagnosed according to American Thyroid Association guidelines. Recruitment of patients was carried out at an endocrinology department in Xi'an, China. Each patient gave about 8.1 milliliters of peripheral blood, collected in an EDTA anticoagulant tube. PBMCs were isolated by Ficoll Paque Plus density gradient separation without further T cell sorting. An Agilent 2100 Bioanalyzer and agarose gel were used to check RNA quality, while a NanoDrop 2000 measured RNA concentration.

Libraries came from multiplex PCR. This sample was sequenced with an Illumina HiSeq 4000. CDR3 regions were amplified by Arm-PCR with iRepertoire HTBI primers to construct TCR beta libraries. Gel purification was performed on PCR products prior to sequencing. From the authors' description of their analysis: Across samples, fewer than 70 TRBV and 13 to 15 TRBJ segments were identified and used for gene usage analysis of CDR3 amino acid clonotypes. COPE and FqMerger were used to merge the filtered high-quality paired reads into contigs. BLAST was used to align contigs to the IMGT TRBV, TRBD and TRBJ reference genes, and CDR3 was defined following IMGT. Highly expanded clones were defined as clonotypes with a frequency above 0.1%. Shannon entropy served as the measure of repertoire diversity, while the Gini coefficient captured V-J evenness. Public clonotypes were defined as clonotypes shared by more than one individual. TCRdb itself trimmed the public reads at Q25 with fastp, ran MiXCR and retained productive beta chains. Rows matching on CDR3 protein sequence are summarized as one entry with the most common DNA and genes. For this entry, the V and J calls and clone size follow TCRdb and not the study's own pipeline. This sample is represented by under 450,000 distinct CDR3 sequences; about 25% of them were singletons. The top ten clonotypes cover about a quarter of the sample.

As regards this clonotype: There is no known antigen for this receptor. Base qualities are not recorded, but no much larger clone differs from it by a single base.

Rearrangement joined TRBV20-1 to TRBJ1-5; the D gene is perhaps TRBD1, on 5 matching bases. Sample: peripheral blood mononuclear cells (PBMCs), taken when the disease was refractory, from a patient treated with antithyroid drugs. The receptor was isolated from a female donor with Graves disease. CDR3 region: CSARDQPTANNQPQHF. The DNA sequence reads TGCAGTGCTAGAGATCAGCCGACAGCAAACAATCAGCCCCAGCATTTT.